This TCR beta chain is drawn from a study of T cell changes during pregnancy in multiple sclerosis. Data came from immunoSEQ multiplex PCR; TCRdb stores just in-frame clones and leaves some out. This table has around 39,000 clones, about 90% appearing once. The sequence was obtained from a female donor with multiple sclerosis, enrolled in a pregnancy study. This sample comprised CD8+ T cells from peripheral blood mononuclear cells, obtained before pregnancy.

The CDR3 region has the DNA TGCAGCGTTGAAGATGGAGACCCACGGGGCTACACCTTC. It translates to CSVEDGDPRGYTF. The chain employs TRBV29-1 and TRBJ1-2; D not certain. Germline values: CDR1 SQVTM, CDR2 ANQGSEA. CDR3 length: 13 amino acids. The V and J ends lost 0 bases and 8 bases respectively, with 13 bases between them.